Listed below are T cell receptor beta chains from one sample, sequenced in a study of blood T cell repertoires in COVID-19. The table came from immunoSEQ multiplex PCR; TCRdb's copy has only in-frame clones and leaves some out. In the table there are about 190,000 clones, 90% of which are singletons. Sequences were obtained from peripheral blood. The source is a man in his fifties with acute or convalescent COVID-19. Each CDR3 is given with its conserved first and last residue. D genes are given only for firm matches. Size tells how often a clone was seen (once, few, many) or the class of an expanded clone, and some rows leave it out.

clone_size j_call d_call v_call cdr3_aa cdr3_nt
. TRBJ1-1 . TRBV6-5 CASSYGQGRDTEAFF TGTGCCAGCAGTTACGGGCAGGGTCGGGACACTGAAGCTTTCTTT
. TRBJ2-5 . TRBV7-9 CASSSSGSQETQYF TGTGCCAGCAGCTCCTCAGGGTCCCAAGAGACCCAGTACTTC
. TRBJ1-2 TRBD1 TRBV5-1 CASSFGTGILSYGYTF TGCGCCAGCAGCTTCGGGACAGGAATCCTGTCCTATGGCTACACCTTC
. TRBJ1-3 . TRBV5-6 CASSGGFGNTIYF TGTGCCAGCAGCGGAGGCTTTGGAAACACCATATATTTT
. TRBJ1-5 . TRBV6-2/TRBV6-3 CASSYLDSVRPQHF TGTGCCAGCAGTTACCTCGATTCGGTCCGGCCCCAGCATTTT
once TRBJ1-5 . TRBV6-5 CASGDPRPQHF TGTGCCAGCGGAGACCCGAGGCCCCAGCATTTT
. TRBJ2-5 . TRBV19 CASSTGLIQETQYF TGTGCCAGTAGTACTGGGCTGATACAAGAGACCCAGTACTTC
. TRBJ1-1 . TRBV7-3 CASSRTGRKEGLNTEAFF TGTGCCAGCAGCCGAACAGGGAGGAAGGAGGGACTAAACACTGAAGCTTTCTTT
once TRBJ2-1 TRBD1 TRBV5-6 CASSGQVDEQFF TGTGCCAGCAGCGGACAGGTTGATGAGCAGTTCTTC
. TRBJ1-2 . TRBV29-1 CSVEDRHGYTF TGCAGCGTTGAAGATCGACACGGCTACACCTTC
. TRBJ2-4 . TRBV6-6 CASSYQSENIQYF TGTGCCAGCAGTTATCAGTCAGAAAACATTCAGTACTTC